The present TCR beta chain was sequenced within a study of post-analysis software for immune sequencing data. For the study at large: Progressive-relapsing, secondary progressive and relapsing-remitting multiple sclerosis were among the disease courses included. Findings and limits, study-wide: With F measure, samples from one preparation batch clustered together strongly. For normalized Chao1 diversity, multiple sclerosis patients scored significantly lower than controls did. When patients were compared with controls, about five TRBV segments were more frequent, TRBV5-6, TRBV5-1 and TRBV20-1 among them.

Presence of unique molecular identifiers characterized the TCR beta cDNA libraries. The yield from roughly 1 to 10 million T cells was around 500,000 cDNA molecules in total. In TCRdb, the PCR reads were re-called with MiXCR into one record per CDR3 protein. The repertoire has a few hundred thousand distinct CDR3 sequences, roughly 45% of them found once; the top ten carry 12%. Per germline, CDR1 MGHRA and CDR2 YSYEKL. The CDR3 is 14 residues long. V lost 1 base, J lost 5 bases, and 11 bases lay in between. A remark on this clonotype: What it binds is unknown.

V and J are TRBV4-1 and TRBJ1-2; tentatively, D is TRBD1 (5 bases). Sequenced sample: blood. This TCR was sampled from a girl under 18 with multiple sclerosis. The CDR3 sequence: CASSQGWGEYGYTF. DNA of the CDR3: TGCGCCAGCAGCCAAGGATGGGGGGAGTATGGCTACACCTTC.